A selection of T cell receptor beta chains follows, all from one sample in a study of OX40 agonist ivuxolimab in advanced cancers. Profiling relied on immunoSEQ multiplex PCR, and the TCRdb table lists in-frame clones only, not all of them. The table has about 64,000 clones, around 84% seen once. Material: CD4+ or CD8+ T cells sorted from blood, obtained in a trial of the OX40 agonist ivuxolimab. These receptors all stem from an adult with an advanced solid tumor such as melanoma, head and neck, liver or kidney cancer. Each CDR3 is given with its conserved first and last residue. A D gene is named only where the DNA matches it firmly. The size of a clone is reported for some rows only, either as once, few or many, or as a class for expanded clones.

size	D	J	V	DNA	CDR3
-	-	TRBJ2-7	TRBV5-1	TGCGCCAGCAGCTGGGGACTGACCTACGAGCAGTACTTC	CASSWGLTYEQYF
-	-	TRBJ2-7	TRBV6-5	TGTGCCAGCAGTTACTCGAGTGGAGGCTCCTACGAGCAGTACTTC	CASSYSSGGSYEQYF
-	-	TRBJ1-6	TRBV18	TGTGCCAGCTCACCCTCGGACACTAATTCACCCCTCCACTTT	CASSPSDTNSPLHF
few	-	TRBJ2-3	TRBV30	TGTGCCTGGACGTCGGGGACTAGCACAGATACGCAGTATTTT	CAWTSGTSTDTQYF
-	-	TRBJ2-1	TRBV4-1	TGCGCCAGCAGCCAGGATCCTCTGGGAGCTGGCGATGAGCAGTTCTTC	CASSQDPLGAGDEQFF
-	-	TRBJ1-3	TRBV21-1	TGTGCCAGCAGAGCCGACAGGGTCTGTGGAAACACCATATATTTT	CASRADRVCGNTIYF
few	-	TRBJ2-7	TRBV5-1	TGCGCCAGCAGCCAAGCAACAGGTGGGGCCTACGAGCAGTACTTC	CASSQATGGAYEQYF
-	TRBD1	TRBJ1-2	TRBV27	TGTGCCAGTCTCGCTTACGGACAGGGAGAGGTGGGTGGCTACACCTTC	CASLAYGQGEVGGYTF
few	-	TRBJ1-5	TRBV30	TGTGCCTGGAGTCAAGGTAGCAATCAGCCCCAGCATTTT	CAWSQGSNQPQHF
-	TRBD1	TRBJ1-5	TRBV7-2	TGTGCCAGCAGCTTGGACAGGGGGCAAGGTCAGCCCCAGCATTTT	CASSLDRGQGQPQHF
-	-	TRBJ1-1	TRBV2	TGTGCCAGCAGTGAAGCGCGGGTCTCTGAAGCTTTCTTT	CASSEARVSEAFF
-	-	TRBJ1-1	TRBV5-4	TGTGCCAGCAGCTTGGAGCAGGGGAACACTGAAGCTTTCTTT	CASSLEQGNTEAFF
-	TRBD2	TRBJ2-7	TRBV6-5	TGTGCCAGCAGTTACTCAGGAGGGACTAGCACCTACGAGCAGTACTTC	CASSYSGGTSTYEQYF
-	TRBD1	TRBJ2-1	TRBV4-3	TGCGCCAGCAGCCAAGATACGGACAGGGGTTACAATGAGCAGTTCTTC	CASSQDTDRGYNEQFF
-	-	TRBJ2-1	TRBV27	TGTGCCAGCAGTTGGGACAAAGAGCAGTTCTTC	CASSWDKEQFF
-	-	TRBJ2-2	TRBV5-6	TGTGCCAGCAGCTTAGTCCGAGGGTTGAACACCGGGGAGCTGTTTTTT	CASSLVRGLNTGELFF
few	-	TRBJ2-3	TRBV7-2	TGTGCCAGCAGTCCCCCTGGAGCAGATACGCAGTATTTT	CASSPPGADTQYF
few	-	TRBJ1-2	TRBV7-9	TGTGCCAGCAGCTTTAAGGGGGATGGCTACACCTTC	CASSFKGDGYTF
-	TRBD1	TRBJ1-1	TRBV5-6	TGTGCCAGCAGCTCTCTGGTTAGGGGGCGAAAGACTGAAGCTTTCTTT	CASSSLVRGRKTEAFF
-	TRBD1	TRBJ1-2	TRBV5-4	TGTGCCAGCAGCTTTGCAGGGGGCGTTGGCTACACCTTC	CASSFAGGVGYTF
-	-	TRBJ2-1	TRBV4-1	TGCGCCAGCAGCCAAGGGGGGGGGCAGGACAATGAGCAGTTCTTC	CASSQGGGQDNEQFF
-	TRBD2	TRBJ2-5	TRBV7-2	TGTGCCAGCAGCCCAGCCCCCGGAACTAGCGGCCTACAAGAGACCCAGTACTTC	CASSPAPGTSGLQETQYF
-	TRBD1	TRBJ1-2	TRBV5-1	TGCGCCAGCAGCCCGGACAGGGGGATCGGGTATGGCTACACCTTC	CASSPDRGIGYGYTF
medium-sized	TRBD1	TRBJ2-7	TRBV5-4	TGTGCCAGCAGCGCCAGCCGGGACAGGGGCCGCGAGCAGTACTTC	CASSASRDRGREQYF
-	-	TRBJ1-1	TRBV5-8	TGTGCCAGCAGCTTACAGGAGAACACTGAAGCTTTCTTT	CASSLQENTEAFF
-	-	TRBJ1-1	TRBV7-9	TGTGCCAGCACCCCGGACAGTCTGAACACTGAAGCTTTCTTT	CASTPDSLNTEAFF
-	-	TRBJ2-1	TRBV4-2	TGTGCCAGCAGCCAAGCGGCTAGCCTGGACTCCTACAATGAGCAGTTCTTC	CASSQAASLDSYNEQFF
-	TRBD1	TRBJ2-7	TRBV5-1	TGCGCCAGCAGCTCCGCTAACAGGGGTACCTACGAGCAGTACTTC	CASSSANRGTYEQYF
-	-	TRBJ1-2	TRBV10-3	TGTGCCATCACTGGACTTCAGGACTATGGCTACACCTTC	CAITGLQDYGYTF
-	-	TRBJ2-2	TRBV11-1	TGTGCCAGCAGCCCATCACTAGTATCGAACACCGGGGAGCTGTTTTTT	CASSPSLVSNTGELFF
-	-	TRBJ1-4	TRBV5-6	TGTGCCAGCAGCTTGACCAGGGCGGAGGAAAAACTGTTTTTT	CASSLTRAEEKLFF
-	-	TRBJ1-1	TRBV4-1	TGCGCCAGCAGCCCCACGGGGGCGGGGAACACTGAAGCTTTCTTT	CASSPTGAGNTEAFF
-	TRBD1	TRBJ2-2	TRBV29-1	TGCAGCGTCTCACAGGGGCTCAACACCGGGGAGCTGTTTTTT	CSVSQGLNTGELFF
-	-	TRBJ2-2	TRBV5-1	TGCGCCAGCAGCTTGGACGGGAACACCGGGGAGCTGTTTTTT	CASSLDGNTGELFF
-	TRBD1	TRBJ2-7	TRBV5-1	TGCGCCAGCAGCTCACGACAGGGTGGTCCGATCGAGCAGTACTTC	CASSSRQGGPIEQYF
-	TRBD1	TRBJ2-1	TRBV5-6	TGTGCCAGCAGCCCTCGTTGGGCCGGGACAGAAGGCTACAATGAGCAGTTCTTC	CASSPRWAGTEGYNEQFF
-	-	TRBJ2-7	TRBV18	TGTGCCAGCTCACCCCCCGGGACAACCTACGAGCAGTACTTC	CASSPPGTTYEQYF
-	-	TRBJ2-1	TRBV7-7	TGTGCTAGCAGCCCACTACAGGCTTACAATGAGCAGTTCTTC	CASSPLQAYNEQFF
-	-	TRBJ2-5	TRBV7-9	TGTGCCAGCAGCCCTCATAGCGGAGGCGTGGCGGCCCAGTACTTC	CASSPHSGGVAAQYF
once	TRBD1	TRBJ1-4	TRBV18	TGTGCCAGCTCACAAAACGAACCGGGACAGGGTGGTGAAAAACTGTTTTTT	CASSQNEPGQGGEKLFF
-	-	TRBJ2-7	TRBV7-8	TGTGCCAGCAGCTTAGGTAGAACGGCAGGGGATTACGAGCAGTACTTC	CASSLGRTAGDYEQYF
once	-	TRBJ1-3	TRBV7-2	TGTGCCAGCAGCTTAGGGCCCGGGCGAGACACCATATATTTT	CASSLGPGRDTIYF
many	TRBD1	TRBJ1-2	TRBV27	TGTGCCAGCAGTTTCTACCCCAGCCCGGACAGGTGTAGGTATGGCTACACCTTC	CASSFYPSPDRCRYGYTF
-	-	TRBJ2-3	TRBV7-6	TGTGCCAGCAGCGCGTCTAGCACAGATACGCAGTATTTT	CASSASSTDTQYF
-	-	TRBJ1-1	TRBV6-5	TGTGCCAGCAGTTACTCAAGGGACGGGACTGAAGCTTTCTTT	CASSYSRDGTEAFF
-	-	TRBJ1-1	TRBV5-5	TGTGCCAGCAGCTTGGAGACAGGATACATGAACACTGAAGCTTTCTTT	CASSLETGYMNTEAFF
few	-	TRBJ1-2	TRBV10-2	TGCGCCAGCACCCCCAGGGTGAGCTATGGCTACACCTTC	CASTPRVSYGYTF
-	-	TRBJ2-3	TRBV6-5	TGTGCCAGCTCTAATCGCGGGTTCACAGATACGCAGTATTTT	CASSNRGFTDTQYF
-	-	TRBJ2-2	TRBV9	TGTGCCAGCAGCCCGAGTCAAGACCAAACCGGGGAGCTGTTTTTT	CASSPSQDQTGELFF
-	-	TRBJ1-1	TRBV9	TGTGCCAGCAGCGTAGGACAGATGAACACTGAAGCTTTCTTT	CASSVGQMNTEAFF
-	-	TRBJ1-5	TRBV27	TGTGCCAGCAGCCCAAGGACAGCCAATACCAGATATCAGCCCCAGCATTTT	CASSPRTANTRYQPQHF
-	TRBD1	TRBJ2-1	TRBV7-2	TGTGCCAGCAACTCAGGGGGTGAGCAGTTCTTC	CASNSGGEQFF
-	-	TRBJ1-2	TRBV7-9	TGTGCCAGCAGCTTACCGGGCTTCGGGTATGGCTACACCTTC	CASSLPGFGYGYTF